This T cell receptor beta chain comes out of a study of cytomegalovirus exposure and HLA in healthy donors. Study background: Out of about 410 genotyped donors, 81% belonged to the Caucasian-associated ancestry cluster. Overall study findings and caveats: Reportedly, HLA-A and HLA-B alleles of most subjects were accurately predicted from TCR beta.

The CDR3 length is 15 residues. V gave up 4 bases and J gave up 2 bases; unmatched junction bases: 7. CDR1 and CDR2 (germline): MGHRA, YSYEKL. PCR used 60 Vbeta primers and 13 Jbeta primers. The assay was immunoSEQ multiplex PCR, and TCRdb's table has in-frame clones only and misses some. The sample shows around 120,000 clones, 80% of them seen only once. Regarding this clone: The target antigen is unknown.

This rearrangement joins TRBV4-1 to TRBJ1-2, with TRBD1 matching 7 bases. Material for sequencing was PBMCs. This TCR was sampled from a woman in her thirties or forties in good health and CMV-seronegative. The CDR3 is CASSLFGQENYGYTF. The DNA for the CDR3 is TGCGCCAGCAGCCTTTTCGGACAGGAAAACTATGGCTACACCTTC.